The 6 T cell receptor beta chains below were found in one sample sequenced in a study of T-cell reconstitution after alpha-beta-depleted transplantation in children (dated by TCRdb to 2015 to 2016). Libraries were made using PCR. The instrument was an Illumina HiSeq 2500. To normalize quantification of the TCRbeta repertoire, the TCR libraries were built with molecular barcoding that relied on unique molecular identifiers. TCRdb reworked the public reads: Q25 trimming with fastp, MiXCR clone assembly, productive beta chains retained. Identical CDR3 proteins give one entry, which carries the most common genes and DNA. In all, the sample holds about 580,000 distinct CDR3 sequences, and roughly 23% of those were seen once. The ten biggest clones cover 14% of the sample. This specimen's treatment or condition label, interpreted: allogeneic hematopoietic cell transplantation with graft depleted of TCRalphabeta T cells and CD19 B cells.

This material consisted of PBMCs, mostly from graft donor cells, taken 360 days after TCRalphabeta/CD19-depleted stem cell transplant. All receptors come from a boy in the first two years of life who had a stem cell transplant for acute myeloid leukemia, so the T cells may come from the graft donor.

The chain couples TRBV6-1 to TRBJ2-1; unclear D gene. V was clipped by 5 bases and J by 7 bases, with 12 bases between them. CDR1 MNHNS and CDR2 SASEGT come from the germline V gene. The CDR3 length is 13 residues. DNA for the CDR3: TGTGCCAGCAGTCGGACGCCGCGGAATGAGCAGTTCTTC. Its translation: CASSRTPRNEQFF.

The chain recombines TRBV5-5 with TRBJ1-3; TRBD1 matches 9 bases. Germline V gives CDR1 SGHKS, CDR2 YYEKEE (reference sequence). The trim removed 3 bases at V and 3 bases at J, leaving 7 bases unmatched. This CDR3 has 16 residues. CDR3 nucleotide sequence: TGTGCCAGCAGCTCCAGGGACAGGGAGGATGGAAACACCATATATTTT. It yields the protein CASSSRDREDGNTIYF. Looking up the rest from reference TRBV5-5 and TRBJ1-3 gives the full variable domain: DAGVTQSPTHLIKTRGQQVTLRCSPISGHKSVSWYQQVLGQGPQFIFQYYEKEERGRGNFPDRFSARQFPNYSSELNVNALLLGDSALYLCASSSRDREDGNTIYFGEGSWLTVV.

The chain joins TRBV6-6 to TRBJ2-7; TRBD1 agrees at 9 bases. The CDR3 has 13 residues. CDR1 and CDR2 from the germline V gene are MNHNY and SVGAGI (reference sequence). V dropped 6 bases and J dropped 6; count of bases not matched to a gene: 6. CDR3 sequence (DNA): TGTGCCAGCAGCCCGGACAGGGGAGGCGAGCAGTACTTC. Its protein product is CASSPDRGGEQYF.

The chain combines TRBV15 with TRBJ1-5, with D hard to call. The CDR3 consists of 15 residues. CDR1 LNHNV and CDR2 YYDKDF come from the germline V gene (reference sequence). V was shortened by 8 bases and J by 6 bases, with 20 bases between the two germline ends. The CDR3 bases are TGTGCCACCTCTATTGGCATAGGGTCGGGTCAGCCCCAGCATTTT. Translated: CATSIGIGSGQPQHF.

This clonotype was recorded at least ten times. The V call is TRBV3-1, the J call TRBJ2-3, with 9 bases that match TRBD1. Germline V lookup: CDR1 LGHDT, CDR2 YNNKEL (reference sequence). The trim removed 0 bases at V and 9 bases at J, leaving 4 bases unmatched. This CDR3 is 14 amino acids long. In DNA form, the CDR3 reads TGTGCCAGCAGCCAAGACTGGGGACAGGGCACGCAGTATTTT. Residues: CASSQDWGQGTQYF.

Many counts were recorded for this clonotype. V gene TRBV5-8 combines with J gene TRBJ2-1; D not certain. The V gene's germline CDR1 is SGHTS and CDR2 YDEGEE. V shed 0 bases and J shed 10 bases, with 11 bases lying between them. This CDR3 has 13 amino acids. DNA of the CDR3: TGTGCCAGCAGCTTGGCCGGTAGGGAAGAGCAGTTCTTC. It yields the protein CASSLAGREEQFF.